This TCR beta chain appears in the sequencing data of a study of blood T cell repertoires in COVID-19. As for the study in general: Italy, Spain and the United States were the sources of the convalescent and acute COVID-19 samples.

Per the authors' pipeline: Quantification of nucleated cells was approximated via reference gene primer amplification. TCRdb's copy holds only in-frame clones and misses some; the assay was immunoSEQ multiplex PCR. Clone size and the V and J calls come from that table; the DNA yielded D and trimming. The table includes 230,000 or so clones, 75% to 90% detected once. The J segment lost 5 bases and the V segment lost 6 bases, leaving 5 bases of the junction unmatched. The CDR3 sequence is 13 residues long. Per the germline V gene, CDR1 is SGHAT and CDR2 is FQNNGV. Participants were aged about 18 to 90 years, lived in some 23 US areas, and enrolled virtually. Each participant's cohort was designated according to participant-reported clinical history.

The rearrangement joins TRBV11-2 to TRBJ2-7, with 9 nucleotides matching TRBD1. This receptor was identified in a woman aged 40 to 49 with acute COVID-19. Sequenced input: PBMCs or T cells enriched from blood (not recorded which). This chain's CDR3 is CASRLDRGHEQYV. CDR3 DNA: TGTGCCAGCAGGTTGGACAGGGGCCACGAGCAGTACGTC.